This TCR beta chain was found in a study of Tregs in tolerant kidney transplant recipients. Looking at the study overall: Related graft donors supplied nonmyeloablative bone marrow transplants, and mixed chimerism was transient.

The CDR3 runs to 15 residues. Germline V lookup: CDR1 MDHEN, CDR2 SYDVKM. V lost 8 bases, J lost 0 bases, and 5 bases stayed unmatched. Of note for this clone: Antigen specificity is unknown.

Study-wide points: Biological reproducibility was not directly addressed in this study. For some patients, primers changed over time, blocking nucleotide-level comparison. The small number of patients limits these findings pending further validation.

The data were produced by immunoSEQ multiplex PCR, yet TCRdb's version contains in-frame clones alone and is incomplete. The sample contains some 70,000 clones, about 89% of which appear only once. This TCR was sampled from a human donor who received a combined kidney and bone marrow transplant. V and J are TRBV28 and TRBJ1-5, with 9 bases aligning to TRBD1. The material sequenced was CD4+ T cells from blood, taken before the transplant. The CDR3 DNA follows: TGTGCCAGCGGCTGGACAGGGGATAGCAATCAGCCCCAGCATTTT. It encodes CASGWTGDSNQPQHF.